This record covers a single T cell receptor (beta chain). These data are taken from a study of blood T cell repertoires in COVID-19. V shed 4 bases and J 4 bases; nucleotides not matched to a gene: 8. The germline CDR1 and CDR2 sequences are MNHEY and SVGEGT. This CDR3 comprises 17 residues. Data came from immunoSEQ multiplex PCR; TCRdb stores just in-frame clones and leaves some out. The repertoire holds roughly 30,000 clones, over 75% seen once, with approximately 16% in the top ten. Sequencing was carried out using peripheral blood. The V and J genes are TRBV6-2 or TRBV6-3 and TRBJ2-6, with TRBD1 identical over 9 bases. The origin of this receptor is a man in his 70s with active COVID-19. CDR3 protein: CASSSRQGESGANVLTF. CDR3 nucleotides: TGTGCCAGCAGTTCACGACAGGGGGAGTCAGGGGCCAACGTCCTGACTTTC.